This T cell receptor beta chain was identified in a study of OX40 agonist ivuxolimab in advanced cancers. Study overall: An agonistic human IgG2 monoclonal antibody against OX40 (CD134) was given. Hepatocellular carcinoma, melanoma, renal cell or head and neck cancer affected the dose-escalation patients. From 23 to 79 years was the age range, with a mean of around 57 years, and over 70% were male.

V gave up 2 bases and J gave up 6 bases, with 11 bases separating them. CDR1 SEHNR and CDR2 FQNEAQ come from the germline V gene (reference sequence). The CDR3 has 14 residues. Profiled with immunoSEQ multiplex PCR; TCRdb holds only in-frame clones, not every one. The table records some 59,000 clones, 70% to 85% of them present only once. This clone occurred once. The chain couples TRBV7-9 to TRBJ1-5; unclear D gene. The sequence was obtained from an adult with an advanced solid tumor such as melanoma, head and neck, liver or kidney cancer. The input for sequencing was CD4+ or CD8+ T cells sorted from blood, taken in a trial of the OX40 agonist ivuxolimab. The CDR3 here is CASSLSGPRQPQHF. The DNA for the CDR3 is TGTGCCAGCAGCTTAAGCGGGCCCCGTCAGCCCCAGCATTTT.